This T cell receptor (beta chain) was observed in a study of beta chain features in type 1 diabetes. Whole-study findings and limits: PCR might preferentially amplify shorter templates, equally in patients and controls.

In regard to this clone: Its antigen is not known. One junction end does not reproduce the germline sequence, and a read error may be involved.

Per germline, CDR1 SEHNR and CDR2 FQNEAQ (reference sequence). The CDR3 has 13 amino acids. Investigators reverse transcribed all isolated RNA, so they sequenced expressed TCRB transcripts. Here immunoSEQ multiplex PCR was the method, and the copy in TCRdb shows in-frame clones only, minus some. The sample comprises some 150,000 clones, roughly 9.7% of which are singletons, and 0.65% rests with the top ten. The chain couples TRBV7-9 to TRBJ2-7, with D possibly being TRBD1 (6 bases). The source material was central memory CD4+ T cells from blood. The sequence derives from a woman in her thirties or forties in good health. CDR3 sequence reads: CASSLGNTGLSHF. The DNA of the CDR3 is TGTGCCAGCAGCTTAGGAAATACAGGGTTATCGCACTTC.